The clone carrying this T cell receptor (beta chain) was seen a handful of times. What it recognizes is unknown. The donors were healthy bone marrow donors. This entry belongs to a study of cytomegalovirus exposure and HLA in healthy donors. Study-level findings and limits: What TCR beta sequences reportedly achieved was accurate prediction of HLA-A and HLA-B alleles in most subjects. Later on, an analysis showed TCR association rates differing by HLA locus, with DRB1 the most and HLA-C the fewest.

Primers included in the PCR were 60 Vbeta and 13 Jbeta primers. As processed by the authors: Roughly 83 million unique TCR beta chains, around 11 million of them shared, were counted by a later analysis. Using immunoSEQ multiplex PCR, the repertoire was profiled, and TCRdb retains in-frame clones only, with some absent. That table is the source of V, J and clone size, and D and trimming were worked out from the DNA. The sample lists 90,000 to 120,000 clones, around two thirds occurring once. The clonotype originates from a woman aged 35 to 49 in good health and CMV-seropositive. Material: PBMCs.

This chain's CDR3 is CASSSQRGNTEAFF. CDR3 bases: TGTGCCAGCAGTTCCCAGAGAGGGAACACTGAAGCTTTCTTT. This chain joins TRBV6-5 and TRBJ1-1, with D unclear. The CDR3 has 14 amino acids. The V end lost 4 bases, the J end lost 1 base, and 10 bases lay between the germline ends. Germline lookup yields CDR1 MNHEY and CDR2 SVGAGI.